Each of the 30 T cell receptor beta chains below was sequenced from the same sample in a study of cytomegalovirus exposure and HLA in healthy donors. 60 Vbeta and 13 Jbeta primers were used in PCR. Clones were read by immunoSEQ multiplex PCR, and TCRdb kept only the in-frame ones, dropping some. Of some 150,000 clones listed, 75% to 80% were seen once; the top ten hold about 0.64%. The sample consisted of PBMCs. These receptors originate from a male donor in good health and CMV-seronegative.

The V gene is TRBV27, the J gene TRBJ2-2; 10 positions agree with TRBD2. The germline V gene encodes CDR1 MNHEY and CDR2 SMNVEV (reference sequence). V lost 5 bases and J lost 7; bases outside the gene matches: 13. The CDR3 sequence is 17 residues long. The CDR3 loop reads CASSPRGSGRGVGELFF. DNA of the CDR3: TGTGCCAGCAGTCCCCGAGGGAGCGGGAGGGGTGTCGGGGAGCTGTTTTTT.

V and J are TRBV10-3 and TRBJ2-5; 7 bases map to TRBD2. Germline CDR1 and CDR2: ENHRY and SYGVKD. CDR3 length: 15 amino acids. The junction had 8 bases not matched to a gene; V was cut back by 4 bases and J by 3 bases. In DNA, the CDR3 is TGTGCCATCAGTGCCGGGACTACAAGTAAAGAGACCCAGTACTTC. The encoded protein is CAISAGTTSKETQYF.

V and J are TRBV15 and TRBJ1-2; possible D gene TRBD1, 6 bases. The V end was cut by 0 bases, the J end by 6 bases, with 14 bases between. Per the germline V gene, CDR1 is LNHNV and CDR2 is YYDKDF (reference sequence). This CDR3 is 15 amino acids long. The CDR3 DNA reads TGTGCCACCAGCAGAGATAACAGGGTCGGGGATGGCTACACCTTC. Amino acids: CATSRDNRVGDGYTF.

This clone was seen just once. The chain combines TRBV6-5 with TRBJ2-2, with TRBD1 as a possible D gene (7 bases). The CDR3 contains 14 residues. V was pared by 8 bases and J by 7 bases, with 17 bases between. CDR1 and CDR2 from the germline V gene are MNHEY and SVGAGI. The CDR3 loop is CASGGQGGVGELFF. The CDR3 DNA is TGTGCCAGCGGAGGCCAGGGGGGAGTCGGGGAGCTGTTTTTT.

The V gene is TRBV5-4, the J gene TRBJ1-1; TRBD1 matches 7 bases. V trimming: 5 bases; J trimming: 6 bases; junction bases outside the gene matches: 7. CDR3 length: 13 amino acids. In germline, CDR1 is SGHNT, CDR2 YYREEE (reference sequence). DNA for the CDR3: TGTGCCAGCAGTTTACAGGGGTCGGCTGAAGCTTTCTTT. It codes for CASSLQGSAEAFF.

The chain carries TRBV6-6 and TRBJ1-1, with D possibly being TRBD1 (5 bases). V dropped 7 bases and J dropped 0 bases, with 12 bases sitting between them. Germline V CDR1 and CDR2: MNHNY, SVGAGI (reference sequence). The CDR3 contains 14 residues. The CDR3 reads CASIYRGMNTEAFF. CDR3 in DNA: TGTGCCAGCATTTATAGGGGTATGAACACTGAAGCTTTCTTT.

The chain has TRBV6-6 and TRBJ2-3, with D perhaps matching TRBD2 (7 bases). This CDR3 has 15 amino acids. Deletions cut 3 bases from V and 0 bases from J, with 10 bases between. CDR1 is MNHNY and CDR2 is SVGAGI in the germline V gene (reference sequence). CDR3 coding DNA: TGTGCCAGCAGTTATGGGGGGGCCAGCACAGATACGCAGTATTTT. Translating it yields CASSYGGASTDTQYF.

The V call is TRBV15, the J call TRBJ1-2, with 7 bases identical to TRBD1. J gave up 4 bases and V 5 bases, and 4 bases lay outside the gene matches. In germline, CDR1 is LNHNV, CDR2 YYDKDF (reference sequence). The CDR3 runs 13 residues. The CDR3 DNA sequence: TGTGCCACCAGCTCCGGGACAGTCTATGGCTACACCTTC. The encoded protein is CATSSGTVYGYTF. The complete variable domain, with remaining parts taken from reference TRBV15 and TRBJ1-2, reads DAMVIQNPRYQVTQFGKPVTLSCSQTLNHNVMYWYQQKSSQAPKLLFHYYDKDFNNEADTPDNFQSRRPNTSFCFLDIRSPGLGDTAMYLCATSSGTVYGYTFGSGTRLTVV.

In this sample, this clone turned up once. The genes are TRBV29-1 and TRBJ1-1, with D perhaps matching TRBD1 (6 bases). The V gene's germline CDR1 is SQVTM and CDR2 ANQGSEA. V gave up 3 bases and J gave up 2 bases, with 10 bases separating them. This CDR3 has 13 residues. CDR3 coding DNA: TGCAGCGTTGATGGACAGAAAAACACTGAAGCTTTCTTT. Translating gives CSVDGQKNTEAFF. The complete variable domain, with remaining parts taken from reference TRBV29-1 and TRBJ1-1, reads SAVISQKPSRDICQRGTSLTIQCQVDSQVTMMFWYRQQPGQSLTLIATANQGSEATYESGFVIDKFPISRPNLTFSTLTVSNMSPEDSSIYLCSVDGQKNTEAFFGQGTRLTVV.

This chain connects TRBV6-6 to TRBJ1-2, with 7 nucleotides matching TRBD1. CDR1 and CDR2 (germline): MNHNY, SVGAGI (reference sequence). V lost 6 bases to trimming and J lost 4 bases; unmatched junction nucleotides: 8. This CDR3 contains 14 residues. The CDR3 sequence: CASSDRERSYGYTF. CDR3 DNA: TGTGCCAGCAGCGACAGGGAGAGGAGCTATGGCTACACCTTC.

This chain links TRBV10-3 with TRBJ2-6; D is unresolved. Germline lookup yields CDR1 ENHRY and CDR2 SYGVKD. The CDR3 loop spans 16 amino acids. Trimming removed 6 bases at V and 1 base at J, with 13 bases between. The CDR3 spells CAISATTGSGANVLTF. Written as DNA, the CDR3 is TGTGCCATCAGCGCCACAACCGGGTCTGGGGCCAACGTCCTGACTTTC.

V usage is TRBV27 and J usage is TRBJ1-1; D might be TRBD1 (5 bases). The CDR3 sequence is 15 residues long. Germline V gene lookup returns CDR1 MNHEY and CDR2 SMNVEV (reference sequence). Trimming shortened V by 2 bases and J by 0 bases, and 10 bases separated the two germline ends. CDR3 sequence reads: CASSLEPGVNTEAFF. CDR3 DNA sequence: TGTGCCAGCAGTTTAGAGCCGGGGGTGAACACTGAAGCTTTCTTT.

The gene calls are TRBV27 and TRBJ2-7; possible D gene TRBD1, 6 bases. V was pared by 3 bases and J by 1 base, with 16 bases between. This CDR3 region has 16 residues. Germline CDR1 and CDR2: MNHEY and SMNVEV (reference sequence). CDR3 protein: CASSFSSGTLSYEQYF. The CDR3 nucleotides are TGTGCCAGCAGTTTCAGCTCCGGGACATTATCCTACGAGCAGTACTTC.

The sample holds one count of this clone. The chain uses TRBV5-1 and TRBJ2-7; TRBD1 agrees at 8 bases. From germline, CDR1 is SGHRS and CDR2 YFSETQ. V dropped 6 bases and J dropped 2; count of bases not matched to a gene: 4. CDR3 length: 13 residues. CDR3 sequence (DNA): TGCGCCAGCACCCGGACAGGGACCTACGAGCAGTACTTC. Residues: CASTRTGTYEQYF.

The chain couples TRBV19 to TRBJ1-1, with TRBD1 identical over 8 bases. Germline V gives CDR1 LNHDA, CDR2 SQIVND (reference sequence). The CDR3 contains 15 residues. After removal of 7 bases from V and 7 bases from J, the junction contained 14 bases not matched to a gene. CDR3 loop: CASIPRGQGSGEAFF. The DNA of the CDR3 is TGTGCCAGTATCCCCCGCGGACAGGGCTCCGGTGAAGCTTTCTTT.

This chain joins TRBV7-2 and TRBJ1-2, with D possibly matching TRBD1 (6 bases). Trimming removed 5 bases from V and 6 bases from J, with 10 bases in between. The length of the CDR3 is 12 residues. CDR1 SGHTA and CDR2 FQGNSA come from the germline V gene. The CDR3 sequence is CASSNYRDGYTF. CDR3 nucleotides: TGTGCCAGCAGCAACTACAGGGATGGCTACACCTTC.

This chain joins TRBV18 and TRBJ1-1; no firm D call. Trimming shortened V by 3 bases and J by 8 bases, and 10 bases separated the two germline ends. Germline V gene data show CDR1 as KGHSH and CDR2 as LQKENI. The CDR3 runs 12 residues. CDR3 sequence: CASSPFGEEAFF. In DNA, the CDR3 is TGTGCCAGCTCACCGTTCGGAGAAGAAGCTTTCTTT.

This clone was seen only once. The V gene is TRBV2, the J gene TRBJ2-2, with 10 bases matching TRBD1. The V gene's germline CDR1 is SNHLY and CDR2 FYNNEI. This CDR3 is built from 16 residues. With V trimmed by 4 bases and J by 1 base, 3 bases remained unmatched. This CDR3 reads CASSGDRGQNTGELFF. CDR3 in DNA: TGTGCCAGCAGTGGGGACAGGGGCCAGAACACCGGGGAGCTGTTTTTT. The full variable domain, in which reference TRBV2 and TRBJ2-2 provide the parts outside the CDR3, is EPEVTQTPSHQVTQMGQEVILRCVPISNHLYFYWYRQILGQKVEFLVSFYNNEISEKSEIFDDQFSVERPDGSNFTLKIRSTKLEDSAMYFCASSGDRGQNTGELFFGEGSRLTVL.

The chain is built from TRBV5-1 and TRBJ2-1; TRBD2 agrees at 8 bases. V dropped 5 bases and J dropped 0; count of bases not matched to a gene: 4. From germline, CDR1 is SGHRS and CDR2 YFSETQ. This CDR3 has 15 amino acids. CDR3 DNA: TGCGCCAGCAGGGCCGCGGGGGGCTCCTACAATGAGCAGTTCTTC. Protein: CASRAAGGSYNEQFF.

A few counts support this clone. The CDR3 loop is CASSLTTGNQPQHF. CDR3 nucleotide sequence: TGTGCCAGCAGCTTAACCACAGGCAATCAGCCCCAGCATTTT. The gene calls are TRBV7-8 and TRBJ1-5; D unresolved. The CDR3 extends over 14 amino acids. Germline V gives CDR1 SGHVS, CDR2 FQNEAQ. The germline V and J ends were trimmed by 2 bases and 2 bases, with 7 bases remaining between them.

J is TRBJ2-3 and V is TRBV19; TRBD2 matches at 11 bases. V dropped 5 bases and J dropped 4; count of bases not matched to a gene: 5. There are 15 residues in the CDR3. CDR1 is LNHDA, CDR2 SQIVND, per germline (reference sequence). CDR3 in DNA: TGTGCCAGTAGTCCCTTAGCGGGAGGGCCAGATACGCAGTATTTT. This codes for CASSPLAGGPDTQYF.

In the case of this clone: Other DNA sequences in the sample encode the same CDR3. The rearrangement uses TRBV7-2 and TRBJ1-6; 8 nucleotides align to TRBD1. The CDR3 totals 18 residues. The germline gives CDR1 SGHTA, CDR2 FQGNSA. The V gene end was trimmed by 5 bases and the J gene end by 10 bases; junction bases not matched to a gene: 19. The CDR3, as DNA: TGTGCCAGCAGCCTATCCGTTGGGGGACCAGGGGGCGAATCACCCCTCCACTTT. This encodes CASSLSVGGPGGESPLHF.

CDR3 sequence reads: CASSQVLDSYTGELFF. The CDR3 bases are TGTGCCAGCAGCCAAGTCCTAGACAGCTACACCGGGGAGCTGTTTTTT. V usage is TRBV4-2 and J usage is TRBJ2-2; weak D call: TRBD1 (5 bases). Trimming left V 1 base short and J 3 bases short, with 12 bases between. Germline CDR1 LGHNA, CDR2 YNFKEQ. The CDR3 loop spans 16 amino acids.

The CDR3 region has the DNA TGTGCCAGCAGCCCCCCCGCGGCTAGCGGGACGGAGACCCAGTACTTC. Its protein is CASSPPAASGTETQYF. The chain couples TRBV7-2 to TRBJ2-5; 9 bases are a match to TRBD2. CDR3 length: 16 residues. V shed 5 bases, J shed 5 bases, and the junction held 12 bases outside the gene matches. CDR1 SGHTA and CDR2 FQGNSA come from the germline V gene.

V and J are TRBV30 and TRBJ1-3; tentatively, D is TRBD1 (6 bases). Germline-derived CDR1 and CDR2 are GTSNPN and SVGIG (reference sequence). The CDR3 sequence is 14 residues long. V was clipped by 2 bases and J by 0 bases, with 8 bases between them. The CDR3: CAWSQGLSGNTIYF. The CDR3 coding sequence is TGTGCCTGGAGTCAGGGGCTCTCTGGAAACACCATATATTTT.

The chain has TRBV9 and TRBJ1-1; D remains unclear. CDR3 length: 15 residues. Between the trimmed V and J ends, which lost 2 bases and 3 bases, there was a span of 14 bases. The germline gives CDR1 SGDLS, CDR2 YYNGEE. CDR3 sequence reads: CASSVLNPVHTEAFF. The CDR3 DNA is TGTGCCAGCAGCGTTCTAAACCCTGTACACACTGAAGCTTTCTTT.

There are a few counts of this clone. The CDR3 DNA is TGTGCCAGTAGCCGAGCAGGCTCTGGAAACACCATATATTTT. Amino acid sequence: CASSRAGSGNTIYF. V is TRBV19 and J is TRBJ1-3; D is uncertain. The CDR3 contains 14 residues. The germline V gene encodes CDR1 LNHDA and CDR2 SQIVND (reference sequence). V was clipped by 6 bases and J by 0 bases, with 9 bases between them.

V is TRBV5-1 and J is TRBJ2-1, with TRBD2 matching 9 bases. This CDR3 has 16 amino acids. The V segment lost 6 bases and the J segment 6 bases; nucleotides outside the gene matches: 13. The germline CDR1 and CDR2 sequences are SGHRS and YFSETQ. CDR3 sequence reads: CASNNNAGGAGNEQFF. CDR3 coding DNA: TGCGCCAGCAACAACAACGCGGGAGGGGCGGGCAATGAGCAGTTCTTC.

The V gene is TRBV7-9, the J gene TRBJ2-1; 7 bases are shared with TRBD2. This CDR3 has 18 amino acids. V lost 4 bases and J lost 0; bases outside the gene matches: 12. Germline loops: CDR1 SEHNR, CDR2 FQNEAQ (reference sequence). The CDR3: CASSSPVLAPSSYNEQFF. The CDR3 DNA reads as TGTGCCAGCAGCTCCCCCGTACTAGCGCCGAGCTCCTACAATGAGCAGTTCTTC.

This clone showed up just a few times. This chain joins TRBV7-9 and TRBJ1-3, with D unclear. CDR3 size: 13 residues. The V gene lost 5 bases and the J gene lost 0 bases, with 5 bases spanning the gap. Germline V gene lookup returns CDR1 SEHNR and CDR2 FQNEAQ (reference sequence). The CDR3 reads CASSPISGNTIYF. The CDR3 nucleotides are TGTGCCAGCAGCCCCATCTCTGGAAACACCATATATTTT.